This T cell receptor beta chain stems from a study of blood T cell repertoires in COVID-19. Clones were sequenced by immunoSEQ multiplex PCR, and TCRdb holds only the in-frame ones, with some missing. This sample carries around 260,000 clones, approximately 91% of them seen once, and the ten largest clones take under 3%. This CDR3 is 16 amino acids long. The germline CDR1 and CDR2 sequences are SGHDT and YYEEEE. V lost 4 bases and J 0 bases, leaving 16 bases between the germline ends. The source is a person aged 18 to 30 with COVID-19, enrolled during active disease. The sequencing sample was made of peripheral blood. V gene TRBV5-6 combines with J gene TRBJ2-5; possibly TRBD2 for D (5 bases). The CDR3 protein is CASSRGMYDYQETQYF. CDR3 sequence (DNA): TGTGCCAGCAGCCGGGGAATGTACGATTACCAAGAGACCCAGTACTTC.